This T cell receptor beta chain stems from a study of early T cells in non-severe SARS-CoV-2 infection. Many counts were recorded for this clonotype. Individual cDNA molecules were tagged with unique molecular identifiers, the study reported. TCRdb re-derived calls from the 5' RACE reads in MiXCR, one entry per CDR3 protein. The sample has fewer than 85,000 distinct CDR3 sequences, 9% to 10% seen once. The CDR3 runs 15 residues. V lost 0 bases and J lost 6; bases outside the gene matches: 7. Germline V lookup: CDR1 LGHNA, CDR2 YNFKEQ. This receptor was identified in an adult who was a healthcare worker with PCR-confirmed SARS-CoV-2 infection or an uninfected control (not recorded which). Sequencing used whole blood. The chain has TRBV4-2 and TRBJ2-7; 8 bases align to TRBD2. The CDR3 DNA reads TGTGCCAGCAGCCAAGAGCCTAGCGGGCGCTTCGAGCAGTACTTC. Encoded protein: CASSQEPSGRFEQYF.